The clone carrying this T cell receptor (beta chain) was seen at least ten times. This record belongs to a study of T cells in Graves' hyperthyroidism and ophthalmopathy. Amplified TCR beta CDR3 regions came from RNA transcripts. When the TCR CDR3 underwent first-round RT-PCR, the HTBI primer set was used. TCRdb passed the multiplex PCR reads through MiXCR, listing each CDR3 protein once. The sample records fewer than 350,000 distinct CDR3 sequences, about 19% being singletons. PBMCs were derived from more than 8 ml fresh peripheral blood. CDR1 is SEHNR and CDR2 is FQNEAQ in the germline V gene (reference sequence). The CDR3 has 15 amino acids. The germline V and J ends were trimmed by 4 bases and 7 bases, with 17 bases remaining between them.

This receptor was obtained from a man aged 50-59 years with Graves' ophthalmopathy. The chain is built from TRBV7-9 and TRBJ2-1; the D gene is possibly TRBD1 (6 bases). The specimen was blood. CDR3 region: CASSSRGSIGNEQFF. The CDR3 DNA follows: TGTGCCAGCAGCTCGAGGGGGAGTATTGGAAATGAGCAGTTCTTC. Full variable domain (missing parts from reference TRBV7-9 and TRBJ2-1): DTGVSQNPRHKITKRGQNVTFRCDPISEHNRLYWYRQTLGQGPEFLTYFQNEAQLEKSRLLSDRFSAERPKGSFSTLEIQRTEQGDSAMYLCASSSRGSIGNEQFFGPGTRLTVL.